What follows are 25 T cell receptor beta chains derived from one specimen sequenced in a study of T cell responses to AZD1222 COVID-19 vaccine (dated by TCRdb to the early 2020s). Receptor amplification or capture employed the immunoSEQ multiplex PCR assay. As stored in TCRdb, this immuneACCESS dataset retains in-frame rearrangements with V and J assigned. A fraction of the clones does not appear; measured against another copy, unresolved V genes explain less than half of the discrepancy, and the remainder lacks a known reason. The sample table lists about 49,000 clones, more than 65% of them with a count of one. The ten largest clones add up to around 20% of the sample. Read against the paper, the sample's time point label means: baseline before first vaccination. The sample's treatment or condition label is to be understood as: meningococcal conjugate vaccine given as trial control. The starting material was peripheral blood, obtained on day 0 of MenACWY control vaccination. These receptor sequences come from an adult in good health.

This chain links TRBV3-1 (or the pseudogene TRBV3-2) with TRBJ2-3; D remains unclear. Looked up from germline, CDR1 is LGHDT and CDR2 is YNNKEL (reference sequence). There are 16 residues in the CDR3. V was clipped by 4 bases and J by 0 bases, with 14 bases between them. CDR3 loop: CASSPYIRVSTDTQYF. DNA of the CDR3: TGTGCCAGCAGCCCCTACATTAGGGTTAGCACAGATACGCAGTATTTT.

The chain combines TRBV6-6 with TRBJ1-1; D unclear. Germline V gene data show CDR1 as MNHNY and CDR2 as SVGAGI (reference sequence). This CDR3 is 15 amino acids long. Deletions cut 2 bases from V and 0 bases from J, with 10 bases between. This CDR3 reads CASSYGRTMNTEAFF. CDR3 nucleotide sequence: TGTGCCAGCAGTTACGGACGTACCATGAACACTGAAGCTTTCTTT.

V gene TRBV3-1 (or the pseudogene TRBV3-2) combines with J gene TRBJ2-2, with a tentative D call TRBD2 (5 bases). The CDR3 contains 16 residues. V was clipped by 1 base and J by 4 bases, with 13 bases between them. The germline CDR1 and CDR2 sequences are LGHDT and YNNKEL (reference sequence). CDR3 amino acids: CASSQVSGVGTGELFF. CDR3 DNA: TGTGCCAGCAGCCAAGTTTCCGGGGTAGGCACCGGGGAGCTGTTTTTT.

This clone was observed a single time. The rearrangement joins TRBV19 to TRBJ2-3, with 13 bases identical to TRBD2. The CDR3 contains 17 residues. V shed 7 bases, J shed 0 bases, and the junction held 7 bases outside the gene matches. In germline, CDR1 is LNHDA, CDR2 SQIVND (reference sequence). This CDR3 reads CASNAGLAGHSTDTQYF. The CDR3 DNA sequence: TGTGCCAGTAATGCGGGACTAGCGGGGCATAGCACAGATACGCAGTATTTT.

The CDR3 DNA reads TGCGCCAGCAGTGAGGGACAGTTTCCTGAAAAACTGTTTTTT. Its protein is CASSEGQFPEKLFF. The rearrangement joins TRBV10-2 to TRBJ1-4; D is perhaps TRBD1 (6 bases). This CDR3 region has 14 residues. Trimming shortened V by 2 bases and J by 7 bases, and 11 bases separated the two germline ends. Germline CDR1 reads WSHSY; CDR2 reads SAAADI.

The V and J genes are TRBV5-1 and TRBJ1-6; D gene unclear. Trimming left V 0 bases short and J 0 bases short, with 7 bases between. This CDR3 is 16 amino acids long. Germline CDR1 SGHRS, CDR2 YFSETQ. This CDR3 reads CASSLDPSSYNSPLHF. In DNA form, the CDR3 reads TGCGCCAGCAGCTTGGATCCGAGCTCCTATAATTCACCCCTCCACTTT.

The chain employs TRBV27 and TRBJ2-7; D possibly uses TRBD1 or TRBD2 (6 bases each). Per germline, CDR1 MNHEY and CDR2 SMNVEV (reference sequence). The V end was cut by 3 bases, the J end by 3 bases, with 12 bases between. This CDR3 is built from 14 residues. The CDR3 coding sequence is TGTGCCAGCAGTTTTACAGGAGGGGGCTACGAGCAGTACTTC. Its protein product is CASSFTGGGYEQYF.

In this sample, this clone turned up a few times. The chain has TRBV6-5 and TRBJ1-4, with unresolved D. This CDR3 comprises 14 residues. Trimming took 6 bases from V and 7 from J, leaving 15 bases between them. The germline V gene encodes CDR1 MNHEY and CDR2 SVGAGI. CDR3 residues: CASRPPGGFEKLFF. The DNA of the CDR3 is TGTGCCAGCAGGCCTCCTGGAGGGTTTGAAAAACTGTTTTTT.

The chain joins TRBV4-1 to TRBJ1-1; D perhaps matches TRBD1 (5 bases). V lost 4 bases, J lost 8 bases, and 14 bases lay in between. The CDR3 runs to 13 residues. Per germline, CDR1 MGHRA and CDR2 YSYEKL. Written as DNA, the CDR3 is TGCGCCAGCAGCCCACCGGGACTCACGGAAGCTTTCTTT. Protein: CASSPPGLTEAFF.

This rearrangement joins TRBV6-5 to TRBJ1-1; no clear D. The CDR3 is made up of 13 amino acids. In germline, CDR1 is MNHEY, CDR2 SVGAGI. V lost 8 bases and J 0 bases, leaving 10 bases between the germline ends. CDR3 loop: CASSYTMNTEAFF. The CDR3 DNA is TGTGCCAGCTCCTACACCATGAACACTGAAGCTTTCTTT.

The chain links TRBV19 to TRBJ1-5, with no clear D. Between the trimmed V and J ends, which lost 4 bases and 7 bases, there was a span of 17 bases. In germline, CDR1 is LNHDA, CDR2 SQIVND (reference sequence). The CDR3 consists of 15 residues. As DNA, the CDR3 is TGTGCCAGTAGTAGGCTCGAACTGCCGGACCAGCCCCAGCATTTT. It encodes CASSRLELPDQPQHF.

The chain couples TRBV4-1 to TRBJ2-6, with TRBD1 matching 10 bases. The CDR3 sequence is 18 residues long. CDR1 is MGHRA, CDR2 YSYEKL, per germline. J was trimmed by 4 bases and V by 4 bases; bases with no gene match: 10. Written as DNA, the CDR3 is TGCGCCAGCAGCCTACTCACCGGGACAGGGGCAGGGGCCAACGTCCTGACTTTC. Protein: CASSLLTGTGAGANVLTF.

The chain employs TRBV7-9 and TRBJ2-7; 9 bases agree with TRBD2. Germline V gene lookup returns CDR1 SEHNR and CDR2 FQNEAQ (reference sequence). This CDR3 is 17 amino acids long. Losses at the gene ends were 5 bases for V and 4 bases for J; bases not matched to a gene: 15. In DNA, the CDR3 is TGTGCCAGCAGCGAAGCAGCGGGAGGCCTTCTCCTATACGAGCAGTACTTC. It yields the protein CASSEAAGGLLLYEQYF.

The CDR3, as DNA: TGCGCCAGCAGCTTGAATAAGGCCGGGTACACCTTC. Translation gives CASSLNKAGYTF. The chain joins TRBV5-1 to TRBJ1-2, with D unresolved. V was pared by 1 base and J by 11 bases, with 12 bases between. The CDR3 extends over 12 amino acids. CDR1 is SGHRS, CDR2 YFSETQ, per germline.

V gene TRBV6-4 combines with J gene TRBJ2-2; 10 bases match TRBD2. Germline trimming cut 4 bases from V and 4 bases from J; bases unmatched to any gene: 0. The CDR3 sequence is 14 residues long. Germline assignment: CDR1 MRHNA and CDR2 SNTAGT. CDR3 nucleotides: TGTGCCAGCAGTGCTAGCGGGAGCACCGGGGAGCTGTTTTTT. It codes for CASSASGSTGELFF.

The chain links TRBV9 to TRBJ1-2; D gene uncertain. The CDR3 totals 15 residues. The V and J ends lost 0 bases and 0 bases respectively, with 9 bases between them. CDR1 SGDLS and CDR2 YYNGEE come from the germline V gene. In DNA, the CDR3 is TGTGCCAGCAGCGTAGACGGAGGAGCTAACTATGGCTACACCTTC. This codes for CASSVDGGANYGYTF.

The chain uses TRBV7-9 and TRBJ1-2; D is unclear. The CDR3 runs 11 residues. Trimming pared 5 bases from V and 6 bases from J, leaving 7 bases between. Germline V gene lookup returns CDR1 SEHNR and CDR2 FQNEAQ (reference sequence). CDR3 in amino acids: CASSQRHGYTF. The CDR3 coding sequence is TGTGCCAGCAGCCAAAGACATGGCTACACCTTC.

In DNA form, the CDR3 reads TGTGCCAGCAGCTTCGAGGGATCTGGAAACACCATATATTTT. This translates into CASSFEGSGNTIYF. The rearrangement links TRBV7-9 to TRBJ1-3; D not certain. Trimming took 3 bases from V and 1 from J, leaving 7 bases between them. The length of the CDR3 is 14 residues. Germline V CDR1 and CDR2: SEHNR, FQNEAQ (reference sequence).

The V and J genes are TRBV7-6 and TRBJ1-3; D is ambiguous. CDR1 is SGHVS, CDR2 FNYEAQ, per germline. This CDR3 spans 13 amino acids. With 1 base removed from V and 4 bases from J, the gap between germline ends came to 5 bases. The CDR3: CASSLGSGNTIYF. The CDR3 nucleotides are TGTGCCAGCAGCTTAGGGTCCGGAAACACCATATATTTT. Looking up the rest from reference TRBV7-6 and TRBJ1-3 gives the full variable domain: GAGVSQSPRYKVTKRGQDVALRCDPISGHVSLYWYRQALGQGPEFLTYFNYEAQQDKSGLPNDRFSAERPEGSISTLTIQRTEQRDSAMYRCASSLGSGNTIYFGEGSWLTVV.

J is TRBJ2-2 and V is TRBV15; 11 bases fit TRBD1. Germline loops: CDR1 LNHNV, CDR2 YYDKDF (reference sequence). The CDR3 length is 16 residues. V was clipped by 3 bases and J by 7 bases; unmatched bases: 7. CDR3 nucleotide sequence: TGTGCCACCAGCAGGGACAGGGGGCTATCACACGGGGAGCTGTTTTTT. Its protein product is CATSRDRGLSHGELFF.

This chain links TRBV4-2 with TRBJ2-3; D is ambiguous. In germline, CDR1 is LGHNA, CDR2 YNFKEQ. This CDR3 comprises 14 residues. The germline V and J ends were trimmed by 0 bases and 6 bases, with 10 bases remaining between them. The CDR3 region is CASSQDHSGDTQYF. DNA for the CDR3: TGTGCCAGCAGCCAAGATCACTCAGGCGATACGCAGTATTTT.

The chain couples TRBV4-1 to TRBJ1-2; the match to TRBD1 covers 7 bases. Germline V gene sequence: CDR1 MGHRA, CDR2 YSYEKL. The CDR3 is 17 amino acids. The trim removed 3 bases at V and 4 bases at J, leaving 14 bases unmatched. Written as DNA, the CDR3 is TGCGCCAGCAGCCATCCCCCCCAGACAGGGCCATCCTATGGCTACACCTTC. It translates to CASSHPPQTGPSYGYTF.

This clone appeared a few times. The chain carries TRBV7-2 and TRBJ1-4; the match to TRBD1 covers 8 bases. J was trimmed by 10 bases and V by 4 bases; bases with no gene match: 5. Germline CDR1 is SGHTA and CDR2 is FQGNSA. This CDR3 has 13 residues. The CDR3 spells CASSSGGAGKLFF. DNA of the CDR3: TGTGCCAGCAGCTCAGGGGGCGCCGGAAAACTGTTTTTT.

The V gene is TRBV20-1, the J gene TRBJ2-3, with D perhaps TRBD2 (5 bases). CDR1 and CDR2 from the germline V gene are DFQATT and SNEGSKA (reference sequence). The CDR3 is made up of 13 amino acids. DNA for the CDR3: TGCACCGCTATTGACCCCGGACTAGATACGCAGTATTTT. It encodes CTAIDPGLDTQYF.

The V call is TRBV7-2, the J call TRBJ2-2; no clear D gene. V was cut by 3 bases and J by 1 base, with 9 bases left in between. Germline V gene sequence: CDR1 SGHTA, CDR2 FQGNSA. CDR3 length equals 15 residues. CDR3 residues: CASSFPQRNTGELFF. The CDR3 DNA sequence: TGTGCCAGCAGCTTTCCCCAGCGGAACACCGGGGAGCTGTTTTTT.